The T cell receptor beta chain under discussion was sequenced for a study of identifying expanded T cells in peripheral blood. General study findings and limits: Over about two and four weeks, about 15 and 18 clones changed, versus around 1.3 between replicates.

The ends were cut back, 6 bases at V and 3 bases at J, with 11 bases in the middle. Germline CDR1 reads KGHSH; CDR2 reads LQKENI. This CDR3 has 13 amino acids. Assay used: immunoSEQ multiplex PCR; TCRdb lists only in-frame clones, some missing. Of some 90,000 clones in the sample, around 87% were seen once. Concerning this clone itself: Its target is not known.

Healthy donors had no documented immune events, such as infections, while sampled. The gene calls are TRBV18 and TRBJ2-5; no firm D call. The sequencing input was blood. The sequence was obtained from a person between 18 and 70 years old in good health. This CDR3 is CASSPESEETQYF. For the CDR3, the DNA is TGTGCCAGCTCCCCTGAATCAGAAGAGACCCAGTACTTC.